Presented here are 12 T cell receptor beta chains from one specimen sequenced in a study of cytomegalovirus exposure and HLA in healthy donors (dated by TCRdb to the late 2010s). The library came from the immunoSEQ multiplex PCR assay. For the multiplex PCR, a mixture combining 60 forward primers for TCR Vbeta segments and 13 reverse primers for TCR Jbeta segments was used. As stored in TCRdb, this immuneACCESS dataset retains in-frame rearrangements with V and J assigned. A fraction of the clones does not appear; measured against another copy, unresolved V genes explain less than half of the discrepancy, and the remainder lacks a known reason. The sample table contains about 190,000 clones; only one count was recorded for around 82% of them. The ten biggest clones cover less than 2% of the sample. Sequenced sample: PBMCs. The receptors originated from a man between 40 and 49 years old in good health and CMV-seropositive.

The chain joins TRBV30 to TRBJ2-5, with D tentatively TRBD2 (5 bases). Trimming took off 1 base at V and 1 base at J, with 16 bases between the two ends. The germline CDR1 and CDR2 sequences are GTSNPN and SVGIG (reference sequence). The CDR3 consists of 16 residues. CDR3 protein: CAWSAPTFGVQETQYF. The CDR3 region has the DNA TGTGCCTGGAGTGCTCCCACTTTCGGGGTCCAAGAGACCCAGTACTTC.

The rearrangement uses TRBV11-2 and TRBJ2-7; 7 bases align to TRBD2. CDR3 length equals 15 residues. The germline V gene encodes CDR1 SGHAT and CDR2 FQNNGV. V gave up 5 bases and J gave up 7 bases; unmatched junction bases: 14. Here the CDR3 DNA reads TGTGCCAGCAGCGTCGGTTTTAGCGGGTTCGGGGAGCAGTACTTC. Protein sequence: CASSVGFSGFGEQYF.

This chain links TRBV5-1 with TRBJ1-2; unclear D gene. The CDR3 extends over 14 amino acids. V gave up 0 bases and J gave up 0 bases, with 6 bases separating them. Germline V gives CDR1 SGHRS, CDR2 YFSETQ. CDR3 in amino acids: CASSLESPNYGYTF. For the CDR3, the DNA is TGCGCCAGCAGCTTGGAGAGTCCTAACTATGGCTACACCTTC.

The J gene is TRBJ2-7, the V gene TRBV9, with 8 nucleotides matching TRBD1. In germline, CDR1 is SGDLS, CDR2 YYNGEE. Trimming removed 2 bases from V and 7 bases from J; junction bases left unmatched: 8. The length of the CDR3 is 14 residues. In nucleotides, the CDR3 is TGTGCCAGCAGCGTCCGGACAGGGTTGGGAGAGCAGTACTTC. Amino acid sequence: CASSVRTGLGEQYF.

Only a few counts were recorded for this clone. The chain has TRBV5-1 and TRBJ2-1; TRBD1 aligns across 9 bases. The V gene end was trimmed by 4 bases and the J gene end by 5 bases; junction bases not matched to a gene: 7. Looked up from germline, CDR1 is SGHRS and CDR2 is YFSETQ. The CDR3 runs to 15 residues. The CDR3 is CASSPPGQGDNEQFF. The DNA for the CDR3 is TGCGCCAGCAGCCCACCGGGACAGGGTGACAATGAGCAGTTCTTC.

The chain links TRBV27 to TRBJ1-2; no firm D call. Trimming took off 0 bases at V and 4 bases at J, with 15 bases between the two ends. This CDR3 comprises 16 residues. Germline loops: CDR1 MNHEY, CDR2 SMNVEV (reference sequence). CDR3 DNA: TGTGCCAGCAGTTTATCGGCGGTGGCGAGGTTCTATGGCTACACCTTC. This encodes CASSLSAVARFYGYTF.

The J gene is TRBJ2-7, the V gene TRBV7-8, with 7 bases matching TRBD2. CDR3 length: 16 amino acids. The germline gives CDR1 SGHVS, CDR2 FQNEAQ. V was clipped by 5 bases and J by 0 bases; unmatched bases: 10. CDR3 in amino acids: CASSLIAGDFSYEQYF. CDR3 in DNA: TGTGCCAGCAGCCTTATAGCGGGCGATTTCTCCTACGAGCAGTACTTC. Supplemented by reference TRBV7-8 and TRBJ2-7, the full variable domain reads GAGVSQSPRYKVAKRGQDVALRCDPISGHVSLFWYQQALGQGPEFLTYFQNEAQLDKSGLPSDRFFAERPEGSVSTLKIQRTQQEDSAVYLCASSLIAGDFSYEQYFGPGTRLTVT.

This clone has just a few counts. The rearrangement links TRBV2 to TRBJ1-2; 9 bases map to TRBD1. Germline V gives CDR1 SNHLY, CDR2 FYNNEI. The junction had 10 bases not matched to a gene; V was cut back by 10 bases and J by 4 bases. The CDR3 sequence is 14 residues long. The CDR3 loop reads CAISDRGSPYGYTF. DNA of the CDR3: TGTGCCATCTCGGACAGGGGCTCTCCCTATGGCTACACCTTC.

The chain joins TRBV5-4 to TRBJ2-6; possibly TRBD2 for D (7 bases). Germline CDR1 and CDR2: SGHNT and YYREEE (reference sequence). The CDR3 has 16 residues. Trimming shortened V by 4 bases and J by 2 bases, and 13 bases separated the two germline ends. The CDR3 DNA reads TGTGCCAGCAGCCGGGGGGAGGGGGCTGGGGCCAACGTCCTGACTTTC. The encoded protein is CASSRGEGAGANVLTF.

V and J are TRBV19 and TRBJ2-7, with 9 bases identical to TRBD1. Trimming at V came to 5 bases and at J to 3 bases, leaving 14 bases not matched to a gene. CDR1 and CDR2 (germline): LNHDA, SQIVND (reference sequence). The CDR3 loop spans 17 amino acids. The CDR3 region is CASSPSSSGTGFYEQYF. The CDR3 DNA sequence: TGTGCCAGTAGTCCTTCCTCCTCCGGGACAGGGTTCTACGAGCAGTACTTC.

The chain joins TRBV11-3 to TRBJ2-7, with 7 bases that match TRBD2. Germline assignment: CDR1 SGHNT and CDR2 YENEEA. V dropped 5 bases and J dropped 1; count of bases not matched to a gene: 2. This CDR3 is built from 13 residues. CDR3 loop: CASSRTRSYEQYF. CDR3 in DNA: TGTGCCAGCAGCCGGACTAGGTCCTACGAGCAGTACTTC.

The chain carries TRBV19 and TRBJ1-2; D remains ambiguous. CDR1 LNHDA and CDR2 SQIVND come from the germline V gene (reference sequence). The CDR3 length is 15 residues. V was pared by 3 bases and J by 8 bases, with 19 bases between. The CDR3 sequence: CASSIRAPSGGGYTF. DNA of the CDR3: TGTGCCAGTAGTATCCGGGCCCCCAGCGGCGGGGGCTACACCTTC.